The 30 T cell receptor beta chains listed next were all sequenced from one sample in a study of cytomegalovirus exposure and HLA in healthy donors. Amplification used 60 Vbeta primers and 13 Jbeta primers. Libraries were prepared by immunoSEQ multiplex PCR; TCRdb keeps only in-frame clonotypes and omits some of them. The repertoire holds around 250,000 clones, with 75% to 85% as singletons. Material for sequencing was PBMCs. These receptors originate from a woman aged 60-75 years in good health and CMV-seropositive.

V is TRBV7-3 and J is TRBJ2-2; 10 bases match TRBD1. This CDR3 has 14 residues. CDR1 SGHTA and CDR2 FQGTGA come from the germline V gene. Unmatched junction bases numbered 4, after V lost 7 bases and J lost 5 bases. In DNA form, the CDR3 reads TGTGCCAGCACCCCGGGACAGGGGACCGGGGAGCTGTTTTTT. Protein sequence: CASTPGQGTGELFF. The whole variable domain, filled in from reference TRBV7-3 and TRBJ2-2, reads GAGVSQTPSNKVTEKGKYVELRCDPISGHTALYWYRQSLGQGPEFLIYFQGTGAADDSGLPNDRFFAVRPEGSVSTLKIQRTERGDSAVYLCASTPGQGTGELFFGEGSRLTVL.

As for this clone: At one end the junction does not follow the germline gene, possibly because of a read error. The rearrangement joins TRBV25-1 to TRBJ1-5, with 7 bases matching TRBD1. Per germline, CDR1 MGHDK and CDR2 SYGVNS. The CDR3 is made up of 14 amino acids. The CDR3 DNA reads TGTGCCAGCAGCAAGGGGACAGCAGGTCAGCCCCAACATTTT. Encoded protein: CASSKGTAGQPQHF.

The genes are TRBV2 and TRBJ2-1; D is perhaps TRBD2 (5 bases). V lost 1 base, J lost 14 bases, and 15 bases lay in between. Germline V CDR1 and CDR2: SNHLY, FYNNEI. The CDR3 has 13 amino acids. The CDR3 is CASSEGLAVGEFF. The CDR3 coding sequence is TGTGCCAGCAGTGAAGGATTAGCTGTCGGGGAGTTCTTC.

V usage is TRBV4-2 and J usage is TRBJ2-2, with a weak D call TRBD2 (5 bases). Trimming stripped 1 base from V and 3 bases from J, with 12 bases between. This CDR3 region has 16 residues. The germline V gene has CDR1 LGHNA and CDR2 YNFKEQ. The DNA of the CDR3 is TGTGCCAGCAGCCAAGTCGGAGCGGAGGACACCGGGGAGCTGTTTTTT. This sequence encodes CASSQVGAEDTGELFF.

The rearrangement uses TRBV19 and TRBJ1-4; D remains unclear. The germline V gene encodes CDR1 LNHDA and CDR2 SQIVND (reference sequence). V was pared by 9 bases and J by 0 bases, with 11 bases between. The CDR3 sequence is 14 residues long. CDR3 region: CASTGFATNEKLFF. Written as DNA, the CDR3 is TGTGCCAGCACGGGATTTGCAACTAATGAAAAACTGTTTTTT.

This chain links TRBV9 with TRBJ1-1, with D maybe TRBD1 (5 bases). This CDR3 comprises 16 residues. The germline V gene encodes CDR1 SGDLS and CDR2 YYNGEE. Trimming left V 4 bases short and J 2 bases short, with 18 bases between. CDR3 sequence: CASSPQGARANTEAFF. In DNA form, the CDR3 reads TGTGCCAGCAGCCCCCAAGGGGCCCGGGCAAACACTGAAGCTTTCTTT.

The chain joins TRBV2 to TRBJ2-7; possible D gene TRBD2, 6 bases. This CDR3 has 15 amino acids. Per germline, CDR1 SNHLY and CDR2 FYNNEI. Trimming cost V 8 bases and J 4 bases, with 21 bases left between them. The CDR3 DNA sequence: TGTGCCAGCCAGGGCTCTGTGTTGACTAGTTACGAGCAGTACTTC. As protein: CASQGSVLTSYEQYF.

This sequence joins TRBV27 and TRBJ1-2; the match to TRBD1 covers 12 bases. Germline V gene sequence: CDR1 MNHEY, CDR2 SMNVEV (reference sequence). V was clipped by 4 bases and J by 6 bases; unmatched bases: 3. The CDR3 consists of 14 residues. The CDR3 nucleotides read TGTGCCAGCAGTTACCGGGACAGGGGGCATGGCTACACCTTC. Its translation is CASSYRDRGHGYTF.

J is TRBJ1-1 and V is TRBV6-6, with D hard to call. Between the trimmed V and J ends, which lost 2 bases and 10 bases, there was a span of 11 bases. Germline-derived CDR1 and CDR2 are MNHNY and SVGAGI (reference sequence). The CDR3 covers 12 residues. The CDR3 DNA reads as TGTGCCAGCAGTTACGCGGAGGCCGGAGCTTTCTTT. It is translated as CASSYAEAGAFF.

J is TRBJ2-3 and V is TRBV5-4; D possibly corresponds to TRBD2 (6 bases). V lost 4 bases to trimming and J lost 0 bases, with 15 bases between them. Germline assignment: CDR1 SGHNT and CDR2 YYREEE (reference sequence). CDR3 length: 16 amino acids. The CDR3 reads CASSRFSGASTDTQYF. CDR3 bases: TGTGCCAGCAGCCGATTTAGCGGTGCTAGCACAGATACGCAGTATTTT.

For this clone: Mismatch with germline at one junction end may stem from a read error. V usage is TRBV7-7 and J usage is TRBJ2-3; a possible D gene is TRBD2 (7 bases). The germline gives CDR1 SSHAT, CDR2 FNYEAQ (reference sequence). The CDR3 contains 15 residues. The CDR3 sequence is CASSFPGGRTDTQYF. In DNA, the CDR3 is TGTGCTAGCAGCTTCCCCGGGGGGCGCACAGATACGCAGTATTTT.

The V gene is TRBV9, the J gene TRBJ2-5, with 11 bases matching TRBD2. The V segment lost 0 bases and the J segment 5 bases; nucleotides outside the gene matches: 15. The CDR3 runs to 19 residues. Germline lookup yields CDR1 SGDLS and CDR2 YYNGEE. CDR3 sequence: CASSVATGTALAGVETQYF. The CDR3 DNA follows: TGTGCCAGCAGCGTAGCTACTGGGACCGCACTAGCGGGAGTGGAGACCCAGTACTTC.

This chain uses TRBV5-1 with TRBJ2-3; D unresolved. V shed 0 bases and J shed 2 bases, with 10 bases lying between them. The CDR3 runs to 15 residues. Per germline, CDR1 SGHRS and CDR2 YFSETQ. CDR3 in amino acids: CASSLAQAITDTQYF. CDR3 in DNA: TGCGCCAGCAGCTTGGCCCAGGCGATCACAGATACGCAGTATTTT.

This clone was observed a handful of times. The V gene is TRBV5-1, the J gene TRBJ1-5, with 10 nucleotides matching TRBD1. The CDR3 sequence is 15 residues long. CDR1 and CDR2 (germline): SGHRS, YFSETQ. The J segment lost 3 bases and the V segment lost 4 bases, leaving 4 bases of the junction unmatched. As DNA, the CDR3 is TGCGCCAGCAGCCTGGGGACAGGGGCCAATCAGCCCCAGCATTTT. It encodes CASSLGTGANQPQHF.

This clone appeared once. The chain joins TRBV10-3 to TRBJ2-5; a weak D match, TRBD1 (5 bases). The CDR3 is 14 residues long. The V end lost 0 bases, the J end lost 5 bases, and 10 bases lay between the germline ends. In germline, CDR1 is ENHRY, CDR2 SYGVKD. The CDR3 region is CAISESWGRETQYF. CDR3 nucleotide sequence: TGTGCCATCAGTGAGTCATGGGGCAGGGAGACCCAGTACTTC.

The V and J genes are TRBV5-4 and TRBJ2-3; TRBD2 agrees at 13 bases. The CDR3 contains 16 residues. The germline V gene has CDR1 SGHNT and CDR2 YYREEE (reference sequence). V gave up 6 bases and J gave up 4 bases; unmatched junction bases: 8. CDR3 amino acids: CASTDRLAGGPDTQYF. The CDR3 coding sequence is TGTGCCAGCACCGACCGACTAGCGGGAGGCCCAGATACGCAGTATTTT.

The CDR3 loop is CASSSTGLAGNTGELFF. The CDR3 DNA follows: TGTGCCAGCAGCTCAACAGGACTAGCGGGTAACACCGGGGAGCTGTTTTTT. The rearrangement uses TRBV7-3 and TRBJ2-2, with 11 bases aligning to TRBD2. The ends lost 4 bases at V and 2 bases at J; junction bases unmatched: 6. Per germline, CDR1 SGHTA and CDR2 FQGTGA. The CDR3 contains 17 residues.

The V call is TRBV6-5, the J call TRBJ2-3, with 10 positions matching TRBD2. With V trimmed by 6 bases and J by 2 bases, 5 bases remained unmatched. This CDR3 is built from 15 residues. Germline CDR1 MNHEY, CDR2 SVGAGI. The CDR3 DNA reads TGTGCCAGCAGGACACTAGCGGGGACCACAGATACGCAGTATTTT. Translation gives CASRTLAGTTDTQYF.

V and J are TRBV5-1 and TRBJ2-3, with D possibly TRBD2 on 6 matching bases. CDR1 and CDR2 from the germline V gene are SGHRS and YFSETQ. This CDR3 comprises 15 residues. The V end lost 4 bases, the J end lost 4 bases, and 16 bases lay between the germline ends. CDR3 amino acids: CASSLGGKFADTQYF. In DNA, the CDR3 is TGCGCCAGCAGCCTAGGCGGGAAGTTCGCAGATACGCAGTATTTT.

The CDR3 reads CASSLDGQGGSGANVLTF. In DNA, the CDR3 is TGCGCCAGCAGCTTGGACGGACAGGGTGGCTCTGGGGCCAACGTCCTGACTTTC. V is TRBV5-1 and J is TRBJ2-6, with 8 nucleotides matching TRBD1. The CDR3 length is 18 residues. CDR1 SGHRS and CDR2 YFSETQ come from the germline V gene. V shed 0 bases and J 0 bases; nucleotides not matched to a gene: 5. Variable domain in full (rest from reference TRBV5-1 and TRBJ2-6): KAGVTQTPRYLIKTRGQQVTLSCSPISGHRSVSWYQQTPGQGLQFLFEYFSETQRNKGNFPGRFSGRQFSNSRSEMNVSTLELGDSALYLCASSLDGQGGSGANVLTFGAGSRLTVL.

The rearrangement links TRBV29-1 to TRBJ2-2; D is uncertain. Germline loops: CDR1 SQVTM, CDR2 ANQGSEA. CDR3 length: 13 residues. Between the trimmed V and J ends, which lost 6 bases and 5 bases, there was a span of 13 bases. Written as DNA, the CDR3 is TGCAGCGTGAGTGGAGAGGAGACCGGGGAGCTGTTTTTT. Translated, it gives CSVSGEETGELFF.

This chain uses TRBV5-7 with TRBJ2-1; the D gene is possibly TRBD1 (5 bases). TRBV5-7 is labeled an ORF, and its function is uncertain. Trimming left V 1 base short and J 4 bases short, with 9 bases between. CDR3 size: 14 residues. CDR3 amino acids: CASSLRTGYNEQFF. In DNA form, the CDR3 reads TGTGCCAGCAGCTTGCGCACAGGTTACAATGAGCAGTTCTTC.

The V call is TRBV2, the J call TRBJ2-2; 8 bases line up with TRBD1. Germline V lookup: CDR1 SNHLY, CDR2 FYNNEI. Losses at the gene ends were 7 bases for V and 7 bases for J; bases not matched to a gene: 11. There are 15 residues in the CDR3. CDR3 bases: TGTGCCAGCACTCTTCAGGGGGCGGTTGGCGGGGAGCTGTTTTTT. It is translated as CASTLQGAVGGELFF.

CDR3 loop: CASSLAVGQGLGEQFF. The CDR3 nucleotides are TGCGCCAGCAGCTTGGCCGTTGGACAGGGGTTGGGTGAGCAGTTCTTC. J is TRBJ2-1 and V is TRBV5-1; 9 positions match TRBD1. V dropped 0 bases and J dropped 9; count of bases not matched to a gene: 10. Germline CDR1 is SGHRS and CDR2 is YFSETQ. The CDR3 has 16 residues.

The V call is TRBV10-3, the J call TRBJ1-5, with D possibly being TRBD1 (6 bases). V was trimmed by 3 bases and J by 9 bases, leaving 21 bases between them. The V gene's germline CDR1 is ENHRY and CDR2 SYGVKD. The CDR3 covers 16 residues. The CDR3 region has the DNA TGTGCCATCAGTGAAGGGGAGACAGGATATCAACGGCCCCAGCATTTT. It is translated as CAISEGETGYQRPQHF.

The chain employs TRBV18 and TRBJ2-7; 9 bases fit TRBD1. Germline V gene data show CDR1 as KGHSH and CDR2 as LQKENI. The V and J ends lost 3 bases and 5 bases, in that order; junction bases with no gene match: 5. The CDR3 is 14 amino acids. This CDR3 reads CASSPTGQGNEQYF. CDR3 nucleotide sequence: TGTGCCAGCTCACCGACAGGACAGGGGAACGAGCAGTACTTC. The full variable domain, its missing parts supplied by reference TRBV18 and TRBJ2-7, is NAGVMQNPRHLVRRRGQEARLRCSPMKGHSHVYWYRQLPEEGLKFMVYLQKENIIDESGMPKERFSAEFPKEGPSILRIQQVVRGDSAAYFCASSPTGQGNEQYFGPGTRLTVT.

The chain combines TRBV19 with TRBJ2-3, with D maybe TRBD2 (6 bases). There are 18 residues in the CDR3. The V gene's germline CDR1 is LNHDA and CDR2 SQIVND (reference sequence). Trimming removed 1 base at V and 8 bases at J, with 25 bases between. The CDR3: CASSIGRSRDSFLGTQYF. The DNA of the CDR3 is TGTGCCAGTAGTATAGGAAGGTCGCGGGACTCTTTTCTGGGTACGCAGTATTTT.

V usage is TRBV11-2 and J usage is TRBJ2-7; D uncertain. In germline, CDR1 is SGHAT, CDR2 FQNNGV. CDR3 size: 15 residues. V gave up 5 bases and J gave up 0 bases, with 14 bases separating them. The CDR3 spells CASSDTPSSSYEQYF. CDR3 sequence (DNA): TGTGCCAGCAGCGATACCCCCTCTAGCTCCTACGAGCAGTACTTC.

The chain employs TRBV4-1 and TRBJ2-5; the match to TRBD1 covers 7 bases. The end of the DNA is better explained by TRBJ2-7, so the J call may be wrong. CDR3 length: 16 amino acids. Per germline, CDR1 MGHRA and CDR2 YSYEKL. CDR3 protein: CASSQGRARGNYEQYF. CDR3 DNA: TGCGCCAGCAGCCAAGGAAGGGCCAGGGGGAACTACGAGCAGTACTTC.

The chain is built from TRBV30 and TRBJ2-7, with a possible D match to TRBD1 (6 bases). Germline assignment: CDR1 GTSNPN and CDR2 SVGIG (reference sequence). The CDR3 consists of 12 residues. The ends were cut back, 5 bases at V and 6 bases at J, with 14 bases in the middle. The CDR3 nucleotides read TGTGCCTGGGAACAGGGAGTTGGCGAGCAGTACTTC. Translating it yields CAWEQGVGEQYF.